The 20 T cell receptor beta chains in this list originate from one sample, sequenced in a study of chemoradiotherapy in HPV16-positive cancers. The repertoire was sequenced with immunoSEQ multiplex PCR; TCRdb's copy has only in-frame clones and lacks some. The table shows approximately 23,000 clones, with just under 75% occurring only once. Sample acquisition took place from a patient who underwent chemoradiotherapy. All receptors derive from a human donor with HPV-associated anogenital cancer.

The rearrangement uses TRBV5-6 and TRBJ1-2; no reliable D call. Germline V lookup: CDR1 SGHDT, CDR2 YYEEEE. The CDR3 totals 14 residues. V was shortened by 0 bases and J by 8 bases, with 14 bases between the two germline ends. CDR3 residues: CASSLETPTLGYTF. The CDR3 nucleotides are TGTGCCAGCAGCTTGGAAACACCGACCCTGGGCTACACCTTC.

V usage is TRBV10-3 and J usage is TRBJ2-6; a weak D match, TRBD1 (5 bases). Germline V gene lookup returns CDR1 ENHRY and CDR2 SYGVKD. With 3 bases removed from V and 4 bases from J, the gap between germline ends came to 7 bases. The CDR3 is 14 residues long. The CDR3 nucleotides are TGTGCCATCAGTGACCCAGGGGGGGCCAACGTCCTGACTTTC. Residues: CAISDPGGANVLTF.

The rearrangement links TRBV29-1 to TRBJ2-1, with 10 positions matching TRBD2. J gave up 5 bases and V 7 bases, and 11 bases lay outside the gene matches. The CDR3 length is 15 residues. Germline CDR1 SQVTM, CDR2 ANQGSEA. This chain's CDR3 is CSALPSGRVNNEQFF. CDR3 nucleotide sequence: TGCAGCGCTCTACCTAGCGGGAGAGTCAACAATGAGCAGTTCTTC.

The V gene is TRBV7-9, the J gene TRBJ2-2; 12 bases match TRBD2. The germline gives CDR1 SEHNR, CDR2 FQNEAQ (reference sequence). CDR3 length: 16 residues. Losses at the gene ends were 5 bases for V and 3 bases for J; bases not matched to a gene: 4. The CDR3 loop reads CASSPRLAGDTGELFF. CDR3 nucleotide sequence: TGTGCCAGCAGCCCCCGACTAGCGGGGGACACCGGGGAGCTGTTTTTT.

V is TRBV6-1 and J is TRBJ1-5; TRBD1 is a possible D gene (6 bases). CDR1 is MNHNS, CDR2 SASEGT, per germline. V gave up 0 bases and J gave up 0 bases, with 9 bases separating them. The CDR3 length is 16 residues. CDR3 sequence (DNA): TGTGCCAGCAGTGAAGCAGGGGGATATAGCAATCAGCCCCAGCATTTT. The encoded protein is CASSEAGGYSNQPQHF.

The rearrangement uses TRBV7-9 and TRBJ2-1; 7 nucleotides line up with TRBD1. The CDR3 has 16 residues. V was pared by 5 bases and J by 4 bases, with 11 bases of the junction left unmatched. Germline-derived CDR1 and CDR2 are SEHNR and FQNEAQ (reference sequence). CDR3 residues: CASSRARGQPYNEQFF. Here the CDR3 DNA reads TGTGCCAGCAGCAGAGCCCGGGGACAGCCTTACAATGAGCAGTTCTTC.

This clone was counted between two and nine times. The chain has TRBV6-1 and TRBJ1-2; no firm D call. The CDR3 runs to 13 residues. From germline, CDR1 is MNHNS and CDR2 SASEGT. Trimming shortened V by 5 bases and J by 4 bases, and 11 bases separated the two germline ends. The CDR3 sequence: CASSQRTVYGYTF. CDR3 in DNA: TGTGCCAGCAGTCAAAGGACGGTCTATGGCTACACCTTC.

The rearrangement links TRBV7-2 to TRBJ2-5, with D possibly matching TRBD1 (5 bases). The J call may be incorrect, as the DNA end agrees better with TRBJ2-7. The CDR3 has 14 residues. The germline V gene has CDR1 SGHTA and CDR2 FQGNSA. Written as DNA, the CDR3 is TGTGCCAGCAGCTTACTAGGGGTCGCCTACGAGCAGTACTTC. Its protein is CASSLLGVAYEQYF.

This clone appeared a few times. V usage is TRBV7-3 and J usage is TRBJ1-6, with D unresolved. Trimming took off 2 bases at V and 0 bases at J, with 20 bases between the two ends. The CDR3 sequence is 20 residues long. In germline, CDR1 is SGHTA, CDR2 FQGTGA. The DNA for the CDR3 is TGTGCCAGCAGCTTATATGGACGGATATTCGATAGCTCCTATAATTCACCCCTCCACTTT. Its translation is CASSLYGRIFDSSYNSPLHF.

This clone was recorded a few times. The CDR3, as DNA: TGCAGCGCTGACAGGGGTGAAGAAAAACTGTTTTTT. This codes for CSADRGEEKLFF. V and J are TRBV29-1 and TRBJ1-4; TRBD1 matches 8 bases. The CDR3 consists of 12 residues. Germline V CDR1 and CDR2: SQVTM, ANQGSEA. The ends lost 7 bases at V and 8 bases at J; junction bases unmatched: 6.

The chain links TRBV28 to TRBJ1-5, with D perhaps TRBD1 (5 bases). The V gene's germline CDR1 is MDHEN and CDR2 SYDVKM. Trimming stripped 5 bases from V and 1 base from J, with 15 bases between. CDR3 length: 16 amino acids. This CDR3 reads CASSVRGGFSNQPQHF. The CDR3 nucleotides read TGTGCCAGCAGTGTCCGGGGGGGGTTCAGCAATCAGCCCCAGCATTTT.

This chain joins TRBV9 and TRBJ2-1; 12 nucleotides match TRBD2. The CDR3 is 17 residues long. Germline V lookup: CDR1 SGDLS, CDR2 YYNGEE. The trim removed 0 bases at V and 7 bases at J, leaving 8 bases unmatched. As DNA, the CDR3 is TGTGCCAGCAGCGTAGTGGCAACTAGCGGGAGGCGGAATGAGCAGTTCTTC. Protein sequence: CASSVVATSGRRNEQFF.

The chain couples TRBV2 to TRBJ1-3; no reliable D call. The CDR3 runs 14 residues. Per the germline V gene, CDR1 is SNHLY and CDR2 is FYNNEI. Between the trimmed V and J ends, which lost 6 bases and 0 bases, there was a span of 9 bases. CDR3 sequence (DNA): TGTGCCAGCAGCGTCGCTTACTCTGGAAACACCATATATTTT. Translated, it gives CASSVAYSGNTIYF.

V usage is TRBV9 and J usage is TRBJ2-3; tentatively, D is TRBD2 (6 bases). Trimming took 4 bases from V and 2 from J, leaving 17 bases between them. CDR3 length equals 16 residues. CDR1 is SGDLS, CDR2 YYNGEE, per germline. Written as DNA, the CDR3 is TGTGCCAGCAGCCCGGACTACCTTACTCTCACAGATACGCAGTATTTT. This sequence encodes CASSPDYLTLTDTQYF.

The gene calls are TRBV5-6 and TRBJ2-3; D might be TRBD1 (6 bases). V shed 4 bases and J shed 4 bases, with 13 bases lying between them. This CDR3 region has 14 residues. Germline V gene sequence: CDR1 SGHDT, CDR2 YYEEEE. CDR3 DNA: TGTGCCAGCAGCGTGTACAGGGCCCCAGATACGCAGTATTTT. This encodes CASSVYRAPDTQYF.

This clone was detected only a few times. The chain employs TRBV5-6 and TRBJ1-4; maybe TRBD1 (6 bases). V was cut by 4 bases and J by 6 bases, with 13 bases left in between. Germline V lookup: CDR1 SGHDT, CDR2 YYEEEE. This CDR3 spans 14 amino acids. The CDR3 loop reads CASSLTGPDEKLFF. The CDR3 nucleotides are TGTGCCAGCAGCCTCACAGGGCCAGATGAAAAACTGTTTTTT.

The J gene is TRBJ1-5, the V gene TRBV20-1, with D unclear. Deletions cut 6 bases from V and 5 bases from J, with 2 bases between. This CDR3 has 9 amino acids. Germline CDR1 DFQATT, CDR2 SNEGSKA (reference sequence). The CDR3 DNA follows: TGCAGTGCGGATCAGCCCCAGCATTTT. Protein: CSADQPQHF.

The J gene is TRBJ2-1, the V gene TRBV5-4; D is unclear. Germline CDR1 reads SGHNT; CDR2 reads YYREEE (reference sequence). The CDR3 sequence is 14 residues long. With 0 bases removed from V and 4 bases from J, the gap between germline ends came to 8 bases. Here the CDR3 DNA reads TGTGCCAGCAGCTTGGACACACAGTACAATGAGCAGTTCTTC. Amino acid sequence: CASSLDTQYNEQFF.

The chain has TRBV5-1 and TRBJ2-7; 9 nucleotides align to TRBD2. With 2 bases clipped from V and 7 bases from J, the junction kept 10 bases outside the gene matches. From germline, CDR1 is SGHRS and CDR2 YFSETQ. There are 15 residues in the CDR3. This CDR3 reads CASSFSGGQGEEQYF. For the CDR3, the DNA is TGCGCCAGCAGCTTTAGCGGGGGCCAGGGGGAGGAGCAGTACTTC.

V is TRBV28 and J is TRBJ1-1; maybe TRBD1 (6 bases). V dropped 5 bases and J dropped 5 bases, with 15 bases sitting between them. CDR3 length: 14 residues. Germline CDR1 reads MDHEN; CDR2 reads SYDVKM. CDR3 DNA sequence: TGTGCCAGCAGTATCGGGACACCTCTAACTGAAGCTTTCTTT. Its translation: CASSIGTPLTEAFF.